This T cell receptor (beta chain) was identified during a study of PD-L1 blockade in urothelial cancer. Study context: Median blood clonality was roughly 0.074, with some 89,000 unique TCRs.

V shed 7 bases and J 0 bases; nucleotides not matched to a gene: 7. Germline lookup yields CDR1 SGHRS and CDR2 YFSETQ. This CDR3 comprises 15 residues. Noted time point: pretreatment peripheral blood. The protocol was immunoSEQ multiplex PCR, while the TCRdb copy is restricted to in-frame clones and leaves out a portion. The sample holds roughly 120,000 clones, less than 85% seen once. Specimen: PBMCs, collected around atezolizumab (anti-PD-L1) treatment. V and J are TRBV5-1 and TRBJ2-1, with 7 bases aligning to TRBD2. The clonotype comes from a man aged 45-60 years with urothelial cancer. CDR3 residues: CASGERGSSYNEQFF. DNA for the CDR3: TGCGCCAGCGGAGAGCGGGGCAGCTCCTACAATGAGCAGTTCTTC. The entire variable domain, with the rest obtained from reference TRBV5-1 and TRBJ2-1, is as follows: KAGVTQTPRYLIKTRGQQVTLSCSPISGHRSVSWYQQTPGQGLQFLFEYFSETQRNKGNFPGRFSGRQFSNSRSEMNVSTLELGDSALYLCASGERGSSYNEQFFGPGTRLTVL.